This T cell receptor (beta chain) is drawn from a study of cytomegalovirus exposure and HLA in healthy donors. As for the study in general: Roughly 92 million unique TCRs, all from HLA-typed donors, were included in an early release of the data.

Study-wide findings and caveats: CMV serostatus stood as the only immune exposure information on hand.

A note on this clone: Its antigen is not identified.

The length of the CDR3 is 13 residues. The germline V gene encodes CDR1 GTSNPN and CDR2 SVGIG (reference sequence). V was trimmed by 2 bases and J by 7 bases, leaving 11 bases between them. The study ran its PCR with 60 Vbeta and 13 Jbeta primers. Generated by immunoSEQ multiplex PCR, the TCRdb table keeps only in-frame clones and is missing some. Of 95,000 to 150,000 clones in the sample, less than 85% were seen once. J is TRBJ1-4 and V is TRBV30; possible D gene TRBD1, 5 bases. The sequenced material came from PBMCs. This TCR was recovered from a man younger than 30 in good health and CMV-seropositive. CDR3 bases: TGTGCCTGGAGTTTCGGGGGGGGTGAAAAACTGTTTTTT. Translated: CAWSFGGGEKLFF.